Listed below are T cell receptor beta chains from one sample, sequenced in a study of OX40 agonist ivuxolimab in advanced cancers. Clones were sequenced by immunoSEQ multiplex PCR, and TCRdb holds only the in-frame ones, with some missing. Of roughly 52,000 clones listed, over 60% were seen once; the top ten hold 6.3%. The sample in question was CD4+ or CD8+ T cells sorted from blood, obtained in a trial of the OX40 agonist ivuxolimab. The receptor set was obtained from an adult with an advanced solid tumor such as melanoma, head and neck, liver or kidney cancer. Each CDR3 is given with its conserved first and last residue. D genes are given only for firm matches. Clone size is not always given. Where it is, it says once, few, many or a class for expanded clones.

>TRBV7-9|NA|TRBJ2-1|18|NA
CASSQRGLGASLYNEQFF
TGTGCCAGCAGCCAACGGGGGCTCGGAGCCTCTCTCTACAATGAGCAGTTCTTC
>TRBV6-6|NA|TRBJ1-1|10|NA
CASTEVEAFF
TGTGCCAGCACTGAGGTTGAAGCTTTCTTT
>TRBV7-6|NA|TRBJ1-2|15|NA
CASSLSGSAPNGYTF
TGTGCCAGCAGCTTAAGTGGCAGCGCTCCGAATGGCTACACCTTC
>TRBV19|TRBD1|TRBJ2-7|16|NA
CASGRAPGQGAYEQYF
TGTGCCAGTGGACGCGCGCCGGGACAGGGGGCATACGAGCAGTACTTC
>TRBV6-5|TRBD1|TRBJ2-1|14|NA
CASSARDRGNEQFF
TGTGCCAGCAGTGCCCGGGACAGGGGCAATGAGCAGTTCTTC
>TRBV5-1|TRBD2|TRBJ2-1|13|NA
CASSLTSDNEQFF
TGCGCCAGCAGCTTGACTAGCGACAATGAGCAGTTCTTC
>TRBV6-6|NA|TRBJ2-5|15|NA
CASSPVTVLVETQYF
TGTGCCAGCAGCCCCGTGACAGTGCTGGTGGAGACCCAGTACTTC
>TRBV2|NA|TRBJ1-2|11|NA
CASRSGYGYTF
TGTGCCAGCAGGAGTGGCTATGGCTACACCTTC
>TRBV9|TRBD2|TRBJ2-1|17|NA
CASSVGRGASGSYEQFF
TGTGCCAGCAGCGTAGGGCGAGGGGCTAGCGGGAGCTATGAGCAGTTCTTC
>TRBV28|NA|TRBJ2-3|16|NA
CASSLARGFPTDTQYF
TGTGCCAGCAGCCTAGCTAGGGGGTTTCCCACAGATACGCAGTATTTT
>TRBV6-1|NA|TRBJ1-2|13|few
CASNQDGLYGYTF
TGTGCCAGCAATCAGGACGGATTATATGGCTACACCTTC
>TRBV11-2|TRBD1|TRBJ1-3|15|NA
CASSPIKGAQNTIYF
TGTGCCAGCAGCCCAATAAAGGGGGCTCAGAACACCATATATTTT
>TRBV7-2|TRBD2|TRBJ2-7|17|few
CASSLLPPSGVFYEQYF
TGTGCCAGCAGCCTCCTCCCCCCTAGCGGGGTATTCTACGAGCAGTACTTC
>TRBV19|NA|TRBJ1-3|17|few
CASSINPGSSSGNTIYF
TGTGCCAGTAGTATCAATCCGGGATCTAGCTCTGGAAACACCATATATTTT
>TRBV11-2|TRBD1|TRBJ1-2|14|NA
CASIDRAANYGYTF
TGTGCCAGCATCGACAGGGCCGCTAACTATGGCTACACCTTC
>TRBV11-2|TRBD1|TRBJ2-7|13|NA
CASSRDRSYEQYF
TGTGCCAGCAGCCGGGACAGGTCCTACGAGCAGTACTTC
>TRBV5-6|NA|TRBJ1-5|15|once
CASSLETGGNQPQHF
TGTGCCAGCAGCCTAGAGACCGGGGGCAATCAGCCCCAGCATTTT
>TRBV29-1|TRBD2|TRBJ2-1|15|NA
CSVVASGGGSNEQFF
TGCAGCGTTGTCGCTAGCGGGGGGGGGTCCAATGAGCAGTTCTTC
>TRBV7-2|TRBD2|TRBJ2-7|15|NA
CASRLGSGRAGEQYF
TGTGCCAGCCGCCTAGGTAGCGGGAGGGCCGGCGAGCAGTACTTC
>TRBV11-2|TRBD1|TRBJ2-7|14|NA
CASSLTGTASQQYF
TGTGCCAGCAGCTTAACCGGGACAGCCTCCCAGCAGTACTTC
>TRBV5-1|TRBD1|TRBJ2-3|15|NA
CASSLGQGRTDTQYF
TGCGCCAGCAGCTTGGGACAGGGGCGCACAGATACGCAGTATTTT
>TRBV5-1|NA|TRBJ1-5|15|few
CASSFDQGRGQPQHF
TGCGCCAGCAGCTTTGACCAGGGGAGAGGTCAGCCCCAGCATTTT
>TRBV30|TRBD2|TRBJ2-1|19|NA
CAWSVRASGAVRSYNEQFF
TGTGCCTGGAGTGTACGGGCTAGCGGGGCTGTCCGCTCCTACAATGAGCAGTTCTTC
>TRBV7-8|TRBD1|TRBJ1-5|17|NA
CASSSPTGTGGEWPQHF
TGTGCCAGCAGCTCTCCAACCGGGACAGGGGGGGAATGGCCCCAGCATTTT
>TRBV9|NA|TRBJ2-1|14|NA
CASSVVLYGNEQFF
TGTGCCAGCAGCGTAGTTTTATACGGGAATGAGCAGTTCTTC
>TRBV18|NA|TRBJ2-2|15|NA
CASSLGPPNTGELFF
TGTGCCAGCTCACTAGGGCCTCCGAACACCGGGGAGCTGTTTTTT
>TRBV6-6|TRBD2|TRBJ2-3|13|NA
CASSWEGADTQYF
TGTGCCAGCAGTTGGGAGGGAGCAGATACGCAGTATTTT
>TRBV5-1|NA|TRBJ2-2|15|NA
CASSFVGANTGELFF
TGCGCCAGCAGCTTCGTGGGGGCGAACACCGGGGAGCTGTTTTTT
>TRBV27|NA|TRBJ2-7|16|NA
CASSLSIEMSSYEQYF
TGTGCCAGCAGTTTATCGATAGAAATGAGCTCCTACGAGCAGTACTTC
>TRBV2|TRBD2|TRBJ2-1|13|once
CASRGGGPGEQFF
TGTGCCAGCAGGGGGGGAGGGCCGGGTGAGCAGTTCTTC
>TRBV7-3|NA|TRBJ1-1|14|NA
CASSLTGQGTEAFF
TGTGCCAGCAGCTTAACAGGGCAAGGCACTGAAGCTTTCTTT